This TCR beta chain originates from a study of T cells in Graves' hyperthyroidism and ophthalmopathy. The investigators amplified TCR beta CDR3 regions from RNA transcripts. TCR CDR3 underwent first-round RT-PCR with the HTBI primer set. TCRdb re-called the multiplex PCR reads with MiXCR, one entry per CDR3 protein. The sample has fewer than 350,000 distinct CDR3 sequences, 15% seen once; the top ten hold roughly 30%. At least ten counts were recorded for this clonotype. Its specificity is not known. Regarding the study as a whole: Among clonotypes expanded in thyroid above 0.001, most were also found in blood.

CDR3 length: 16 residues. J lost 6 bases, V lost 6 bases, and 15 bases had no gene match. The germline V gene has CDR1 MDHEN and CDR2 SYDVKM. This sequence was found in a woman in her forties or fifties with Graves' hyperthyroidism that later progressed to Graves' ophthalmopathy. The rearrangement joins TRBV28 to TRBJ2-7; 9 bases are shared with TRBD1. The sequenced sample consisted of blood. The CDR3 sequence: CASSLAKGQGIGEQYF. CDR3 nucleotide sequence: TGTGCCAGCAGCCTCGCCAAAGGACAGGGGATAGGCGAGCAGTACTTC.